A selection of T cell receptor beta chains follows, all from one sample in a study of CXCR3-negative and CXCR3-positive naive CD8 T cells. TCRdb processed the 5' RACE reads again and assigns one entry to each CDR3 protein, with no DNA. The sample spans some 54,000 distinct CDR3 sequences; the ten largest clones claim 0.5% to 0.55%. Sequencing was carried out using naive CXCR3+ CD8+ T cells from blood. These receptors were obtained from a human donor in good health. Some clones in this sample may be carry-over from other donors' samples. Both conserved end residues are part of each CDR3.

V: TRBV4-2
J: TRBJ1-5
CDR3: CASSPRFVGPLNQPQHF

V: TRBV9
J: TRBJ1-1
CDR3: CASSVFLNTEAFF

V: TRBV7-9
J: TRBJ1-1
CDR3: CASSWTRNTEAFF

V: TRBV4-2
J: TRBJ2-1
CDR3: CASSPLSEAYNEQFF

V: TRBV6-5
J: TRBJ1-1
CDR3: CASSYSLKTEAFF

V: TRBV10-1
J: TRBJ2-3
CDR3: CASRTVADTQYF

V: TRBV28
J: TRBJ2-2
CDR3: CASSMTSATGELFF

V: TRBV18
J: TRBJ1-1
CDR3: CASSPGGKVNTEAFF

V: TRBV18
J: TRBJ2-1
CDR3: CASLTVRAPIYNEQFF

V: TRBV4-3
J: TRBJ1-1
CDR3: CASSQGGTGVVNTEAFF

V: TRBV29-1
J: TRBJ1-2
CDR3: CSVTGGSELYGYTF

V: TRBV7-6
J: TRBJ2-3
CDR3: CASSLGDSSQYF